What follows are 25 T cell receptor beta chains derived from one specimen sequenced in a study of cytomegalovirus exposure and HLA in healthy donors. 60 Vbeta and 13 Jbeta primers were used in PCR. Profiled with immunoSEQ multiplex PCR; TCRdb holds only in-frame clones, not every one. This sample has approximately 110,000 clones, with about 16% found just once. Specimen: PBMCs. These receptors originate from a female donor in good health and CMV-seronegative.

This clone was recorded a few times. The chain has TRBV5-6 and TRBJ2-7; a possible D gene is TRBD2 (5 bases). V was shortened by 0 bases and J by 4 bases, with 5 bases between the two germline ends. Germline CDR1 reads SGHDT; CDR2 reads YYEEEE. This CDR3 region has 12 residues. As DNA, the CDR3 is TGTGCCAGCAGCTTGGGAGGGTACGAGCAGTACTTC. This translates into CASSLGGYEQYF.

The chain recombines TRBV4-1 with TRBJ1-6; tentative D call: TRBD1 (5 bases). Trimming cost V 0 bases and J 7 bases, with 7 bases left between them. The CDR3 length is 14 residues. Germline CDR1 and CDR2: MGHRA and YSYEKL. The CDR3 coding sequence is TGCGCCAGCAGCCAAGAGTCAGGGAATTCACCCCTCCACTTT. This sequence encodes CASSQESGNSPLHF.

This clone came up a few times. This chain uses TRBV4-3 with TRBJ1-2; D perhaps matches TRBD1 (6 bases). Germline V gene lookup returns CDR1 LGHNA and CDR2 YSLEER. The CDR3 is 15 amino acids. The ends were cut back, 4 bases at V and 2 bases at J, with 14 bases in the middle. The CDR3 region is CASSRTTGNNYGYTF. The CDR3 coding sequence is TGCGCCAGCAGCCGAACCACAGGGAACAACTATGGCTACACCTTC.

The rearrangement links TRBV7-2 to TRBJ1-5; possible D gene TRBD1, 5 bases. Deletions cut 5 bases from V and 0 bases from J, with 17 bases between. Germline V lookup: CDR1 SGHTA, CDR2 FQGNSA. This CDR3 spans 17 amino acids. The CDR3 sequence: CASSPQRGPSSNQPQHF. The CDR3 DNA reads TGTGCCAGCAGCCCCCAGCGGGGCCCCTCTAGCAATCAGCCCCAGCATTTT.

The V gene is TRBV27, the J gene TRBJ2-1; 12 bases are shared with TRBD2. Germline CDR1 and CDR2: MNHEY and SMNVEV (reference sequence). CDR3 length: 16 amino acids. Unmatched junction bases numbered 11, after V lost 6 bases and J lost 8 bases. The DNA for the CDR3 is TGTGCCAGCAGCCGAACCCTAGCGGGAGGGCCAGATGAGCAGTTCTTC. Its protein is CASSRTLAGGPDEQFF.

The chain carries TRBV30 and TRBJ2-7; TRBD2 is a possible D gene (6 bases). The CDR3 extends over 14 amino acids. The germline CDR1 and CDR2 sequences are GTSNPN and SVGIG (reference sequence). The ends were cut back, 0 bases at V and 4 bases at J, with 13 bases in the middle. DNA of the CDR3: TGTGCCTGGAGTGTACCCCCAGGGAGGTACGAGCAGTACTTC. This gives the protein CAWSVPPGRYEQYF.

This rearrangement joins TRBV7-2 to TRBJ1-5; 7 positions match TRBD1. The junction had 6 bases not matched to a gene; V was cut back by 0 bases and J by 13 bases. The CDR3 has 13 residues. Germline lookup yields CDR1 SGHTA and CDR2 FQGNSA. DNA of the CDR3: TGTGCCAGCAGCTTAGCTGACAGGGCGCTACAGCATTTT. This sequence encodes CASSLADRALQHF. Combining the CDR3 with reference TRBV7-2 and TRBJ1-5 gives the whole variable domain GAGVSQSPSNKVTEKGKDVELRCDPISGHTALYWYRQSLGQGLEFLIYFQGNSAPDKSGLPSDRFSAERTGGSVSTLTIQRTQQEDSAVYLCASSLADRALQHFGDGTRLSIL.

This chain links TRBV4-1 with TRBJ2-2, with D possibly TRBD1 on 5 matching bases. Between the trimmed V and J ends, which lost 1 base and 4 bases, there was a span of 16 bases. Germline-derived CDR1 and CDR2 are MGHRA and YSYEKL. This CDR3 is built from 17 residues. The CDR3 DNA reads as TGCGCCAGCAGCCAAGGAGCTCTACAGGCCGGCACCGGGGAGCTGTTTTTT. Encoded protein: CASSQGALQAGTGELFF.

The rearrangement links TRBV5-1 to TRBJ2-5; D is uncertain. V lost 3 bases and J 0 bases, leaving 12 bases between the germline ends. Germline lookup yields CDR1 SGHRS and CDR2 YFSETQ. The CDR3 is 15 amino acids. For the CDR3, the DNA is TGCGCCAGCAGCTGGCAGAATTTGTACCAAGAGACCCAGTACTTC. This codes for CASSWQNLYQETQYF.

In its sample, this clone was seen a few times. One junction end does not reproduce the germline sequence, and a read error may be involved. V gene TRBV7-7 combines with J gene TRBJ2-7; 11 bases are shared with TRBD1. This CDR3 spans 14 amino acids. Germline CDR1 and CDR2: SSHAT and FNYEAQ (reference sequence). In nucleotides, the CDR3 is TGTGCTAGCAGCATGGGGACAGGGGGCTACGAGCAGTACTTC. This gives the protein CASSMGTGGYEQYF. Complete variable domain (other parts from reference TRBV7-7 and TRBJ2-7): GAGVSQSPRYKVTKRGQDVTLRCDPISSHATLYWYQQALGQGPEFLTYFNYEAQPDKSGLPSDRFSAERPEGSISTLTIQRTEQRDSAMYRCASSMGTGGYEQYFGPGTRLTVT.

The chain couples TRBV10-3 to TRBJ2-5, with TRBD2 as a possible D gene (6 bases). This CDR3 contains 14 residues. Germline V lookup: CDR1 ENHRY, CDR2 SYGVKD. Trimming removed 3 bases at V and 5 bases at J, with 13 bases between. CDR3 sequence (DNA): TGTGCCATCAGTGACGGGGGAGTGGGGGAGACCCAGTACTTC. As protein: CAISDGGVGETQYF.

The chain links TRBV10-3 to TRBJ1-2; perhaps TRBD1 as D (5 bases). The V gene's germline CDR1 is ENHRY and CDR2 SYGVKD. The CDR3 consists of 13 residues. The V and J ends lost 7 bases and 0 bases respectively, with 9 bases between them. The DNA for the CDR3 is TGTGCCATCAATGACAGATCTAACTATGGCTACACCTTC. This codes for CAINDRSNYGYTF.

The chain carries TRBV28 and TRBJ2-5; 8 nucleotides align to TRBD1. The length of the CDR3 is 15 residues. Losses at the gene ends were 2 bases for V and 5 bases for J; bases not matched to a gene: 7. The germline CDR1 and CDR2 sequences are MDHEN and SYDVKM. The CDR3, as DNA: TGTGCCAGCAGTTTACCCACCAGGACAGGGGAGACCCAGTACTTC. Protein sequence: CASSLPTRTGETQYF. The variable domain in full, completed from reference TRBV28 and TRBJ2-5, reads DVKVTQSSRYLVKRTGEKVFLECVQDMDHENMFWYRQDPGLGLRLIYFSYDVKMKEKGDIPEGYSVSREKKERFSLILESASTNQTSMYLCASSLPTRTGETQYFGPGTRLLVL.

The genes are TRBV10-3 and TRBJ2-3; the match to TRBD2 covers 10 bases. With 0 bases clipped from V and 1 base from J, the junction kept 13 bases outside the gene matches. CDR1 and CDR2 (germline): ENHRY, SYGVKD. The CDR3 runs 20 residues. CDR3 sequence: CAISESSRSGGAFRTDTQYF. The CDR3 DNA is TGTGCCATCAGTGAGTCTTCGCGAAGCGGGGGGGCATTTCGCACAGATACGCAGTATTTT.

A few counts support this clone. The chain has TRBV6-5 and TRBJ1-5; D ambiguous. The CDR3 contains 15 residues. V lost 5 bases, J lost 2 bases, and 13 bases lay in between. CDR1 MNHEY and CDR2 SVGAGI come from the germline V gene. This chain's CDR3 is CASSSLNSRNQPQHF. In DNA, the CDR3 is TGTGCCAGCAGTAGCTTGAACAGCCGCAATCAGCCCCAGCATTTT.

For the CDR3, the DNA is TGTGCCAGCAGCCCTTCTCCCGACAGGGCCTATCAGCCCCAGCATTTT. Amino acids: CASSPSPDRAYQPQHF. This sequence joins TRBV5-8 and TRBJ1-5; 7 nucleotides agree with TRBD1. The J segment lost 5 bases and the V segment lost 4 bases, leaving 12 bases of the junction unmatched. The CDR3 length is 16 residues. Germline lookup yields CDR1 SGHTS and CDR2 YDEGEE.

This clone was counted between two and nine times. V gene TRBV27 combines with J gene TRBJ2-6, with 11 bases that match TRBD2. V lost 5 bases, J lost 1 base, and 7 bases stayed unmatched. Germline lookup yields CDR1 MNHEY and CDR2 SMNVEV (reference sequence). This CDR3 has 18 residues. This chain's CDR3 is CASSLRTSGFSGANVLTF. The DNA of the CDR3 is TGTGCCAGCAGTCTCCGGACTAGCGGGTTTTCTGGGGCCAACGTCCTGACTTTC.

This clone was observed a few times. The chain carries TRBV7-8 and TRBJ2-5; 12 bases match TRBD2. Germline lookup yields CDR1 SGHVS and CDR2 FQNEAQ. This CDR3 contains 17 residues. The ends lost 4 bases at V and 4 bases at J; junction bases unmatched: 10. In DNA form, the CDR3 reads TGTGCCAGCAGCTCCCGGACTAGCGGGGTGATACGAGAGACCCAGTACTTC. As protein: CASSSRTSGVIRETQYF.

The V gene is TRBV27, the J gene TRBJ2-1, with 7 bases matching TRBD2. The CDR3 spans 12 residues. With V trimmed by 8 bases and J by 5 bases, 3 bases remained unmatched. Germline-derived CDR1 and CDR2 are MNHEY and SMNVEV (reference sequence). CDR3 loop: CASSGLDNEQFF. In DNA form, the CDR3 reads TGTGCCAGCTCCGGACTAGACAATGAGCAGTTCTTC.

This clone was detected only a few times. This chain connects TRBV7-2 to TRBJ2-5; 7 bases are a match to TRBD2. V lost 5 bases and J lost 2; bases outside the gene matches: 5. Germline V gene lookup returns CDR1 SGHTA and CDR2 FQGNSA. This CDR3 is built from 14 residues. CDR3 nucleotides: TGTGCCAGCAGCAAAAGTAGCGGGCAAGAGACCCAGTACTTC. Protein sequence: CASSKSSGQETQYF.

CDR3 region: CASSLQALTGVGYTF. In DNA, the CDR3 is TGTGCCAGCAGCTTACAAGCCCTGACAGGGGTCGGCTACACCTTC. The V gene is TRBV7-9, the J gene TRBJ1-2; 8 positions match TRBD1. The germline CDR1 and CDR2 sequences are SEHNR and FQNEAQ (reference sequence). The CDR3 contains 15 residues. V shed 2 bases and J 8 bases; nucleotides not matched to a gene: 10.

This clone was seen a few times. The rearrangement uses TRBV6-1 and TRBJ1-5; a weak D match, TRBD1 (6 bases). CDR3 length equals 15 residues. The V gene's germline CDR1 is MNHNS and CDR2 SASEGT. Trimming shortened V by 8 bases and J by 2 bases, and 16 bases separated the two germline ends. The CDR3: CASQRGSDGNQPQHF. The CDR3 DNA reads TGTGCCAGCCAGAGGGGGTCTGATGGCAATCAGCCCCAGCATTTT.

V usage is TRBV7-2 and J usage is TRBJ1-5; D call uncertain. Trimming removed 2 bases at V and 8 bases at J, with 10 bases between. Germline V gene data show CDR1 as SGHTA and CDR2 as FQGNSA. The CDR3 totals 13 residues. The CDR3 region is CASSLHSPKPQHF. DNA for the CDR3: TGTGCCAGCAGCTTACACAGCCCTAAGCCCCAGCATTTT.

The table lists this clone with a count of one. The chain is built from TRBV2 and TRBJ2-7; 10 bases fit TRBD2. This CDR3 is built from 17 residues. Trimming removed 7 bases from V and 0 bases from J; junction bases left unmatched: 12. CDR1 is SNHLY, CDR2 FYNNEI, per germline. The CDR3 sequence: CASILTSGARGSYEQYF. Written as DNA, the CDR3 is TGTGCCAGCATCCTAACTAGCGGGGCCCGGGGCTCCTACGAGCAGTACTTC.

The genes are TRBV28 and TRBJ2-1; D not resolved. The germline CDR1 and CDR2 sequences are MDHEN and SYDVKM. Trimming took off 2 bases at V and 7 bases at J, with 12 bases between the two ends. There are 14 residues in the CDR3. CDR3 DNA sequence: TGTGCCAGCAGTTTAAGATACCCTAGTAATGAGCAGTTCTTC. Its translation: CASSLRYPSNEQFF.